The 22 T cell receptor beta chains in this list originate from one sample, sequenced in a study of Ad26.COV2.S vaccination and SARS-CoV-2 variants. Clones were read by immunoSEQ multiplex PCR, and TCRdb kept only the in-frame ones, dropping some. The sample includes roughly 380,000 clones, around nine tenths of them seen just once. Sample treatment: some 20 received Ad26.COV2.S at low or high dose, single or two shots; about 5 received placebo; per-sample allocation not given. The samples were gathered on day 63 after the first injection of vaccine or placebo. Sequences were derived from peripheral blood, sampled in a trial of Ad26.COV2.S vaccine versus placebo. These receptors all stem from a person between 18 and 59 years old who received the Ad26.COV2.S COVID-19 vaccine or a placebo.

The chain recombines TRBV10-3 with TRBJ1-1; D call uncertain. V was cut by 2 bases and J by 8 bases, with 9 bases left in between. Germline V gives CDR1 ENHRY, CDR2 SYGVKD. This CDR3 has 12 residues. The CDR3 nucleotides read TGTGCCATCAGTGAGCAGGCCCAGGAAGCTTTCTTT. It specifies CAISEQAQEAFF.

This CDR3 is CASSQDPGEAYEQYF. The DNA for the CDR3 is TGCGCCAGCAGCCAAGATCCAGGTGAGGCTTACGAGCAGTACTTC. This chain links TRBV4-3 with TRBJ2-7; D is unresolved. The V gene's germline CDR1 is LGHNA and CDR2 YSLEER. This CDR3 contains 15 residues. The V and J ends lost 0 bases and 4 bases respectively, with 13 bases between them.

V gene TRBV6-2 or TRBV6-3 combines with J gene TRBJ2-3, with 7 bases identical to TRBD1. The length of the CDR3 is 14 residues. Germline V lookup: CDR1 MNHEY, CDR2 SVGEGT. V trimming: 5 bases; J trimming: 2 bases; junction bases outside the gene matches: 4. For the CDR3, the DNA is TGTGCCAGCAGTGCCGGGACAGTCACAGATACGCAGTATTTT. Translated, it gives CASSAGTVTDTQYF.

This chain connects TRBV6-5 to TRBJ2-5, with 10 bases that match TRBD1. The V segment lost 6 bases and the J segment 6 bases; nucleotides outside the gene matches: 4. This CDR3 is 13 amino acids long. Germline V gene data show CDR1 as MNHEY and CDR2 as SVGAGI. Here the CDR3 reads CASRRDRGQTQYF. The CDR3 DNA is TGTGCCAGCAGGCGGGACAGGGGACAGACCCAGTACTTC.

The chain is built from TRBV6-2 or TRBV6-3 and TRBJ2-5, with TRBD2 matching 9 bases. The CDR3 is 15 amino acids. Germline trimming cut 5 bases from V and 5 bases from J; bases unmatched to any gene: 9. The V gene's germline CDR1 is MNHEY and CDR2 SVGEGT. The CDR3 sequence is CASSLGLAGRETQYF. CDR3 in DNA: TGTGCCAGCAGTCTAGGGCTAGCGGGGAGGGAGACCCAGTACTTC.

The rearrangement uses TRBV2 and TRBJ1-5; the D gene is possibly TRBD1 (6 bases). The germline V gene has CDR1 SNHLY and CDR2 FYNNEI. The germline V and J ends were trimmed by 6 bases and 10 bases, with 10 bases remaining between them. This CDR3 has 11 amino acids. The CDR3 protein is CASRGGGPQHF. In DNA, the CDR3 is TGTGCCAGCAGAGGGGGTGGACCCCAGCATTTT.

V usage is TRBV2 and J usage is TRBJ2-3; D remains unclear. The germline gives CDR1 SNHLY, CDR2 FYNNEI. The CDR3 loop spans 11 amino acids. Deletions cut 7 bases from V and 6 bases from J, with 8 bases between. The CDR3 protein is CASTYSDTQYF. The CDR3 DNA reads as TGTGCCAGCACTTACTCGGATACGCAGTATTTT.

CDR3 nucleotides: TGTGCCAGCAGCTTAAACGGGGGGGCGGTAGATACGCAGTATTTT. Translation gives CASSLNGGAVDTQYF. This chain connects TRBV7-6 to TRBJ2-3; 8 bases are shared with TRBD2. V lost 2 bases and J lost 5; bases outside the gene matches: 6. The germline V gene has CDR1 SGHVS and CDR2 FNYEAQ. This CDR3 is 15 amino acids long.

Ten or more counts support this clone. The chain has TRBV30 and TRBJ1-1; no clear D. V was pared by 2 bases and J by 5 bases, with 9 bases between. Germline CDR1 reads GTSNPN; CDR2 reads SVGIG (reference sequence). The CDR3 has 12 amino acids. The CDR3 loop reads CAWSIPWTEAFF. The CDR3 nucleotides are TGTGCCTGGAGTATCCCATGGACTGAAGCTTTCTTT.

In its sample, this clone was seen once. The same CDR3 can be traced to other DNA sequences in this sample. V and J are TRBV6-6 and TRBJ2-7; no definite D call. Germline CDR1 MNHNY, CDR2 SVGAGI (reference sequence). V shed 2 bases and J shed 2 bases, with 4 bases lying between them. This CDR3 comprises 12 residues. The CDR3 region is CASSYGTYEQYF. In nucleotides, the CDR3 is TGTGCCAGCAGTTACGGCACCTACGAGCAGTACTTC.

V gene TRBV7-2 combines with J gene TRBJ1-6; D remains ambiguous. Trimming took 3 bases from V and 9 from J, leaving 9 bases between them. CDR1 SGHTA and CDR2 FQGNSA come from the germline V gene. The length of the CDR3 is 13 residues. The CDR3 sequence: CASSLPGSSPLHF. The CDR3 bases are TGTGCCAGCAGCTTGCCGGGGAGTTCACCCCTCCACTTT.

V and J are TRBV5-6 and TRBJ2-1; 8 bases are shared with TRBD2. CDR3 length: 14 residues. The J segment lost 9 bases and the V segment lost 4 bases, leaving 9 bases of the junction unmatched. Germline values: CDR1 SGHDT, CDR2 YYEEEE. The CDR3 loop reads CASSLAGGHVEQFF. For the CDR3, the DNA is TGTGCCAGCAGCCTCGCGGGGGGCCATGTTGAGCAGTTCTTC.

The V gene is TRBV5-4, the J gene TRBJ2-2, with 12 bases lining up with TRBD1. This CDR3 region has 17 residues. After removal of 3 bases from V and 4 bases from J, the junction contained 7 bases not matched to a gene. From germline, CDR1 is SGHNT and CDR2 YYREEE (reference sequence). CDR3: CASSSPPGQGATGELFF. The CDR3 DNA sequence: TGTGCCAGCAGCTCGCCCCCGGGACAGGGGGCCACCGGGGAGCTGTTTTTT.

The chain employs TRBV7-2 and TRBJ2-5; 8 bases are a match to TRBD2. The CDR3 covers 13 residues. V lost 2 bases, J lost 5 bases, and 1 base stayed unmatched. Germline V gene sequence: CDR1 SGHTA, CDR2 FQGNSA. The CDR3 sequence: CASSLQRGETQYF. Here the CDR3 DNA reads TGTGCCAGCAGCTTACAGCGGGGGGAGACCCAGTACTTC.

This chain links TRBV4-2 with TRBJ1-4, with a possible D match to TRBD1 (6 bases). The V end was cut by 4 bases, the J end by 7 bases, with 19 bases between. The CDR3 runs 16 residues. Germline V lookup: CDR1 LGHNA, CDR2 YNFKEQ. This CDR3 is CASSPDLGTGSEKLFF. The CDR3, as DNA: TGTGCCAGCAGCCCCGATCTCGGCACAGGGAGTGAAAAACTGTTTTTT.

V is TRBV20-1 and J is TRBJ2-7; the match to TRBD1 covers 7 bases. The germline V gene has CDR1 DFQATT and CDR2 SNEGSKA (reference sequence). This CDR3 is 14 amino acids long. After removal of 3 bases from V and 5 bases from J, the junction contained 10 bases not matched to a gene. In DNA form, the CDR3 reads TGCAGTGCTAGTCCCCCGACAGGGCCCCACGAGCAGTACTTC. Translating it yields CSASPPTGPHEQYF.

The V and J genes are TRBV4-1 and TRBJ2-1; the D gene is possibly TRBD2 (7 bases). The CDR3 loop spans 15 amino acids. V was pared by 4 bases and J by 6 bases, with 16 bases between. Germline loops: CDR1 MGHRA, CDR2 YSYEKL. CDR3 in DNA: TGCGCCAGCAGCCTGGGGGCAGGGAGGGGCAATGAGCAGTTCTTC. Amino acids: CASSLGAGRGNEQFF.

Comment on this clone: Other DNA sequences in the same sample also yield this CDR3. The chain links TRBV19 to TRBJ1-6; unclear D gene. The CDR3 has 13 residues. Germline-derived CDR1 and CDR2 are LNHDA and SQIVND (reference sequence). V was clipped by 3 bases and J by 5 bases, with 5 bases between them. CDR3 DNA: TGTGCCAGTAGTATCGGCAATAATTCACCCCTCCACTTT. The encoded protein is CASSIGNNSPLHF.

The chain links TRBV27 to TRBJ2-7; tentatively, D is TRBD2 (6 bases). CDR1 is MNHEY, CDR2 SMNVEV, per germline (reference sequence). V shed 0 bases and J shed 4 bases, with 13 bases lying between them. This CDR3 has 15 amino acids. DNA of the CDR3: TGTGCCAGCAGTTTATCGAAGGGAGGCACTTACGAGCAGTACTTC. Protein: CASSLSKGGTYEQYF.

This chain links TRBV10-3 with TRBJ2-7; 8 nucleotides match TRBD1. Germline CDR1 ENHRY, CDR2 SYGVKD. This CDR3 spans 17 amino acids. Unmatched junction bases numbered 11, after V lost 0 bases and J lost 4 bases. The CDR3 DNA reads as TGTGCCATCAGTGAGTCGACAGGGGTCAATTTTAGGTACGAGCAGTACTTC. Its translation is CAISESTGVNFRYEQYF.

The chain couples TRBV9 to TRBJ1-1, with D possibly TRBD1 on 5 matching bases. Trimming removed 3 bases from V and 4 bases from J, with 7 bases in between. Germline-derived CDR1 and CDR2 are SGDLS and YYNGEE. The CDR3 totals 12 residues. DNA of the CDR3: TGTGCCAGCAGCGGGACAACCACTGAAGCTTTCTTT. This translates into CASSGTTTEAFF.

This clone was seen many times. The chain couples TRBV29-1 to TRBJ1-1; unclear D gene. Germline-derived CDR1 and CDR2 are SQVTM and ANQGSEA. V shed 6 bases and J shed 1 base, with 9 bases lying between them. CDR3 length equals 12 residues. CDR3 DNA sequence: TGCAGCGTCGCTACTACGAACACTGAAGCTTTCTTT. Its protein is CSVATTNTEAFF.